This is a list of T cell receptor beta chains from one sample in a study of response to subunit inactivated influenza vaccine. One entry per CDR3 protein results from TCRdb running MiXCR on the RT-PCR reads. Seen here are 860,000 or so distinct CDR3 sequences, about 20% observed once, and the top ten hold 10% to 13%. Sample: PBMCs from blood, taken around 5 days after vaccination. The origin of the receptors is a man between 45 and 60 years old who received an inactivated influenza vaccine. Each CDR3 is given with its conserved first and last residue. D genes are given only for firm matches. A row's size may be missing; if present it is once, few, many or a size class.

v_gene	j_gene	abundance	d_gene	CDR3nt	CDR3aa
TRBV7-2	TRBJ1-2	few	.	TGTGCCAGCAGCTTAGAAAGACAGACCTATGGCTACACCTTC	CASSLERQTYGYTF
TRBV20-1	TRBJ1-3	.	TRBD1	TGCAGTGCTAGCGATACAGGGGGCTCTGGAAACACCATATATTTT	CSASDTGGSGNTIYF
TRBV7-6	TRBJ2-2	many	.	TGTGCCACCACCACTTTAAACACCGGGGAGCTGTTTTTT	CATTTLNTGELFF
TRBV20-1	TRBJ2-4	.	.	TGCAGTGCCAAAGAAGTCGCCAAAAACATTCAGTACTTC	CSAKEVAKNIQYF
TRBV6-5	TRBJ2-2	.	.	TGTGCCAGCAGTTACTTACCGGGAACGAACACCGGGGAGCTGTTTTTT	CASSYLPGTNTGELFF
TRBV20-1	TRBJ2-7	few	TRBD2	TGCAGTGCCAAGGACAGCGGGGGTTCCTACGAGCAGTACTTC	CSAKDSGGSYEQYF
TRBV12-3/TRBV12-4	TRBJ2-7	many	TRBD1	TGTGCCACGGCAGGGGGTCCTACCTACGAGCAGTACTTC	CATAGGPTYEQYF
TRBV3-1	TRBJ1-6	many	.	TGTGCCAGCAGCCAAACCGCGGCCGTCATGAGGGCACCCCTCCACTTT	CASSQTAAVMRAPLHF
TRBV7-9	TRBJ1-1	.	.	TGTGCCAGCAGCCCGAGTCAAGACACTGAAGCTTTCTTT	CASSPSQDTEAFF
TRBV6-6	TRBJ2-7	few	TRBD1	TGTGCCAGCAGTTCTAGGACAGGGGACGAGCAGTACTTC	CASSSRTGDEQYF
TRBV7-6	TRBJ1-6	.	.	TGTGCCAGCAGCTACAGGGACTCCTATAATTCACCCCTCCACTTT	CASSYRDSYNSPLHF
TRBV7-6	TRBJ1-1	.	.	TGTGCCAGCAGCTTAGCTGCTGAACTTCAGAACACTGAAGCTTTCTTT	CASSLAAELQNTEAFF
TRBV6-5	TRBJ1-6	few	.	TGTGCCAGCAGTTCCGGGACAAATAGTATAGGGTCACCCCTCCACTTT	CASSSGTNSIGSPLHF
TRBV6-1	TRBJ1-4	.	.	TGTGCCAGCAGTGATGCGCTTCTAGCAACTAATGAAAAACTGTTTTTT	CASSDALLATNEKLFF
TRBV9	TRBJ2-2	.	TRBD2	TGTGCCAGCAGCGTAGCGGGAGGGCCCTCATCAGGGGAGCTGTTTTTT	CASSVAGGPSSGELFF
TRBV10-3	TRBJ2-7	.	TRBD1	TGTGCCAGATCCGGGACAGGGGACTCCGAGCAGTACTTC	CARSGTGDSEQYF
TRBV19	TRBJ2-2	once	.	TGTGCCAGTAGGATTGAGAGTGGCACCGGGGAGCTGTTTTTT	CASRIESGTGELFF
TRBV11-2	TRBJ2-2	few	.	TGTGCCAGCAGCTTAGGGTCAGGGGCTGCCGGGGAGCTGTTTTTT	CASSLGSGAAGELFF
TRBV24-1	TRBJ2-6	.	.	TGTGCCACCAGTGGGACGACAGGACCCCCCTCTGGGGCCAACGTCCTGACTTTC	CATSGTTGPPSGANVLTF
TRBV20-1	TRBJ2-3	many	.	TGCAGTGCTCGCACAGATACGCAGTATTTT	CSARTDTQYF
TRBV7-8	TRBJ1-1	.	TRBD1	TGTGCCAGCAGCCGGACCGACAGGGCGAACACTGAAGCTTTCTTT	CASSRTDRANTEAFF
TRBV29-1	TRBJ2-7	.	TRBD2	TGCAGCGTTGAAGTGACTAGCGGGAGACAGTACTTC	CSVEVTSGRQYF
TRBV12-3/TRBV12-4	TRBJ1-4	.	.	TGTGCCAGCAGGGATACAGGGCCAGCTAATGAAAAACTGTTTTTT	CASRDTGPANEKLFF
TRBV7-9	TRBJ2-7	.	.	TGTGCCAGCAGCTTAGAGGGGTATGAATTCTTC	CASSLEGYEFF
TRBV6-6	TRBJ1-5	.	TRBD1	TGTGCCACCAAGACAGGGATAGGTCAGCCCCAGCATTTT	CATKTGIGQPQHF
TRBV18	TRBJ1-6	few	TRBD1	TGTGCCAGCTCACCCCGACAGGGGGATGATTCACCCCTCCACTTT	CASSPRQGDDSPLHF
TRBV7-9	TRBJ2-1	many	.	TGTGCCGCGGCCCCCTCCTACAATGAGCAGTTCTTC	CAAAPSYNEQFF
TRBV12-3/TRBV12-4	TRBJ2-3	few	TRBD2	TGTGCCAGCAGCATTAGCGGGAGGGCCAGTTTAACAGATACGCAGTATTTT	CASSISGRASLTDTQYF